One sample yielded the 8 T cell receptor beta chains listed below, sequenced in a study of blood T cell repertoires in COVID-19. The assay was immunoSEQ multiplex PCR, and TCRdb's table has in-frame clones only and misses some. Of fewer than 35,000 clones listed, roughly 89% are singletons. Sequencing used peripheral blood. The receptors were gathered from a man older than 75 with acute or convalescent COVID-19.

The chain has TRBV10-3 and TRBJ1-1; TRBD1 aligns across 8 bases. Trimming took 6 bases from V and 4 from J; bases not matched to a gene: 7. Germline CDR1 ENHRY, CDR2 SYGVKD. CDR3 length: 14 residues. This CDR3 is CAIRPGTGGTEAFF. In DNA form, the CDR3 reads TGTGCCATCAGGCCGGGAACAGGGGGCACTGAAGCTTTCTTT.

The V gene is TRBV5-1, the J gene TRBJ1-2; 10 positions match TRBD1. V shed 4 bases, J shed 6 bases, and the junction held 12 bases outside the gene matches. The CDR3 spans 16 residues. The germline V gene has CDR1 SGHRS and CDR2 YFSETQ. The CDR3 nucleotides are TGCGCCAGCAGCCCCGACGGACAGGGGGAAACTAATGGCTACACCTTC. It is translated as CASSPDGQGETNGYTF.

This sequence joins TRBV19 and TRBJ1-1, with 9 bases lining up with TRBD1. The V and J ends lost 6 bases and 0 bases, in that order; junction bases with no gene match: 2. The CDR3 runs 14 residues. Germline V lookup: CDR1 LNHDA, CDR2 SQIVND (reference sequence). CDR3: CASSRDRVNTEAFF. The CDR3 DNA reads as TGTGCCAGTAGCAGGGACAGGGTGAACACTGAAGCTTTCTTT.

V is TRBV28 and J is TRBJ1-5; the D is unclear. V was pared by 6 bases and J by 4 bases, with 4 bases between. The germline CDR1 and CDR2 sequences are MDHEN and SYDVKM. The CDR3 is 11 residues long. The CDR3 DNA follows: TGTGCCAGCAGATCAAATCAGCCCCAGCATTTT. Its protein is CASRSNQPQHF.

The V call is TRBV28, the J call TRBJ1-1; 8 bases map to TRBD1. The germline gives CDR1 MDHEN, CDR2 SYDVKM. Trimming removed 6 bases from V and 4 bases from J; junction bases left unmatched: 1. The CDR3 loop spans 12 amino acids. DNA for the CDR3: TGTGCCAGCAGGACAGGGGCCACTGAAGCTTTCTTT. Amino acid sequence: CASRTGATEAFF.

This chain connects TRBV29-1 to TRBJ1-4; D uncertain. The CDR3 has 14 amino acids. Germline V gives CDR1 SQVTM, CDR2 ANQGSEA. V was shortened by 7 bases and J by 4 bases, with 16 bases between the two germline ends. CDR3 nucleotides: TGCAGCGCAATAGGTCCCGGCGGTAATGAAAAACTGTTTTTT. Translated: CSAIGPGGNEKLFF.

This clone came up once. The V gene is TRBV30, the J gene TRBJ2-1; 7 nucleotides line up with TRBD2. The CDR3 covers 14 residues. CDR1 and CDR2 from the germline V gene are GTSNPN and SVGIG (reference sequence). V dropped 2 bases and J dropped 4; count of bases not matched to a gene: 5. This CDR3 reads CAWSRPAGYNEQFF. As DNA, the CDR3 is TGTGCCTGGAGTAGGCCAGCGGGGTACAATGAGCAGTTCTTC.

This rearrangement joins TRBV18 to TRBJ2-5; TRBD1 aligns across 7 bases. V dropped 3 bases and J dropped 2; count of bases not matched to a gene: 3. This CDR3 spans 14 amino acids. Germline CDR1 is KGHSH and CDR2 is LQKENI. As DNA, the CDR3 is TGTGCCAGCTCACCCGGGACAGCGCAAGAGACCCAGTACTTC. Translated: CASSPGTAQETQYF.